This TCR beta chain appears in the sequencing data of a study of T cells in Graves' hyperthyroidism and ophthalmopathy. Diagnoses rested on clinical symptoms, serum thyroxine and TRAb, thyroid ultrasound and orbital computed tomography. Isolation of PBMCs was performed on about 10 ml fresh peripheral blood. The CDR3 runs 12 residues. Trimming stripped 0 bases from V and 10 bases from J, with 9 bases between. Germline loops: CDR1 SGHAT, CDR2 FQNNGV. This clonotype was seen ten or more times. Researchers amplified the TCR beta CDR3 regions from RNA transcripts. HTBI primers drove first-round RT-PCR of the TCR CDR3. Using its own MiXCR run on the multiplex PCR reads, TCRdb lists one record per CDR3 protein. The repertoire holds hundreds of thousands of distinct CDR3 sequences, with roughly 17% as singletons.

The TCR comes from a woman aged 18-35 years with Graves' hyperthyroidism. The sample taken for sequencing was blood. V is TRBV11-2 and J is TRBJ1-1; D is possibly TRBD1 (5 bases). In DNA form, the CDR3 reads TGTGCCAGCAGCTTAGACGGGGGGGTAGCTTTCTTT. It codes for CASSLDGGVAFF.